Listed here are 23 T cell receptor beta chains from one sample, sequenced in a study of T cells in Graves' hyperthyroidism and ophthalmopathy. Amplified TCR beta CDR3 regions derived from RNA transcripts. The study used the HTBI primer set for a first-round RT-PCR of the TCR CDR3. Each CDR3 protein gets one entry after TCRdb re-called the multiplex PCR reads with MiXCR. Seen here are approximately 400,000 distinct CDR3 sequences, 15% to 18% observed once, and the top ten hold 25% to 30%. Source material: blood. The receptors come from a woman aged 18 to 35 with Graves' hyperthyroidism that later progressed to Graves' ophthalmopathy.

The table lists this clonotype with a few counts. The CDR3 spells CASSQDPFSGGEQYF. The CDR3 DNA follows: TGCGCCAGCAGCCAAGATCCCTTTAGCGGAGGCGAGCAGTACTTC. V usage is TRBV4-1 and J usage is TRBJ2-7, with a tentative D call TRBD2 (6 bases). In germline, CDR1 is MGHRA, CDR2 YSYEKL. With 0 bases removed from V and 6 bases from J, the gap between germline ends came to 15 bases. The length of the CDR3 is 15 residues.

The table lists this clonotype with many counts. The CDR3 DNA follows: TGTGCCAGCAGCACCTTTCGTTGGGTAGCTGAGTCCAGCTCCTACAATGAGCAGTTCTTC. Amino acids: CASSTFRWVAESSSYNEQFF. This sequence joins TRBV6-2 or TRBV6-3 and TRBJ2-1, with unresolved D. Germline V gene lookup returns CDR1 MNHEY and CDR2 SVGEGT. This CDR3 contains 20 residues. V lost 6 bases, J lost 0 bases, and 27 bases lay in between.

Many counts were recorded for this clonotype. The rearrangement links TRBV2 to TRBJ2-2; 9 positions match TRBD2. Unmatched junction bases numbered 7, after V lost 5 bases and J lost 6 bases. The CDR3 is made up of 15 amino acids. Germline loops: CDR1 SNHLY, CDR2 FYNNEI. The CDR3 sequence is CASSTGTSKAGELFF. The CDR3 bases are TGTGCCAGCAGTACCGGGACTAGCAAGGCCGGGGAGCTGTTTTTT. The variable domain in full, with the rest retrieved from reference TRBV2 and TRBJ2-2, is EPEVTQTPSHQVTQMGQEVILRCVPISNHLYFYWYRQILGQKVEFLVSFYNNEISEKSEIFDDQFSVERPDGSNFTLKIRSTKLEDSAMYFCASSTGTSKAGELFFGEGSRLTVL.

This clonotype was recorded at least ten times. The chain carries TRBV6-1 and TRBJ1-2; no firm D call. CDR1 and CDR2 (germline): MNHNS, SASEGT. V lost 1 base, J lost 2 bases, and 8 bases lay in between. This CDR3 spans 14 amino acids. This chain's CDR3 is CASSEGPQNYGYTF. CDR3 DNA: TGTGCCAGCAGTGAAGGGCCTCAAAACTATGGCTACACCTTC.

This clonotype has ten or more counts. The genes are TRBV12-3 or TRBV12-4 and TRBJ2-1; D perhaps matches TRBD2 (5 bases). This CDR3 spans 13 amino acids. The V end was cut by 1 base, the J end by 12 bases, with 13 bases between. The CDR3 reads CASSLGVRGRQFF. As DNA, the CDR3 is TGTGCCAGCAGTTTAGGTGTTCGAGGGCGGCAGTTCTTC.

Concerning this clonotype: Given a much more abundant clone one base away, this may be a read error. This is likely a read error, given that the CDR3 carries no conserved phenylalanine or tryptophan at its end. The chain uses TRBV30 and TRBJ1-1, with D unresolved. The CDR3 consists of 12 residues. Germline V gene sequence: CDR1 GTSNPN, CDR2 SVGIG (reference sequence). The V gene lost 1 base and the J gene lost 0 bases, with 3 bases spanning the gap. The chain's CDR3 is CAWSEMNTEAFS. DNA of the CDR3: TGTGCCTGGAGTGAGATGAACACTGAAGCTTTCTCT.

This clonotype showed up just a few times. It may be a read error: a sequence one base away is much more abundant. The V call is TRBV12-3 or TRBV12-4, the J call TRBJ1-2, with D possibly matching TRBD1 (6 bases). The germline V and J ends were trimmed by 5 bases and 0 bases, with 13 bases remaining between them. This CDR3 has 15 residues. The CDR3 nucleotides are TGTGCCAGCAGTAAGAGACAGGCTGCTAACTATGGCTACACCTTC. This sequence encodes CASSKRQAANYGYTF.

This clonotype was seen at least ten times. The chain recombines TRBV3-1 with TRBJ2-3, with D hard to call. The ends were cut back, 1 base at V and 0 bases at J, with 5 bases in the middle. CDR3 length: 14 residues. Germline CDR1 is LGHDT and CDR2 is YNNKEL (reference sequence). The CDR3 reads CASSQGGSTDTQYF. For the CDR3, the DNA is TGTGCCAGCAGCCAAGGAGGTAGCACAGATACGCAGTATTTT.

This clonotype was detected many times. In DNA form, the CDR3 reads TGTGCCAGCAGCTTATTGGCAGTTACGCAGTATTTT. Translating gives CASSLLAVTQYF. The genes are TRBV7-2 and TRBJ2-3; D call uncertain. Trimming stripped 2 bases from V and 8 bases from J, with 8 bases between. Germline V gene sequence: CDR1 SGHTA, CDR2 FQGNSA. This CDR3 has 12 residues.

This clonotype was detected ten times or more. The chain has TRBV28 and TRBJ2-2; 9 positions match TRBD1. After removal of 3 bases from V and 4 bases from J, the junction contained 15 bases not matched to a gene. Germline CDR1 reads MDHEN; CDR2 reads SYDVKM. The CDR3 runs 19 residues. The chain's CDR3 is CASSFPTGGEVAGTGELFF. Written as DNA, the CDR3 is TGTGCCAGCAGTTTCCCAACAGGGGGCGAGGTAGCGGGCACCGGGGAGCTGTTTTTT.

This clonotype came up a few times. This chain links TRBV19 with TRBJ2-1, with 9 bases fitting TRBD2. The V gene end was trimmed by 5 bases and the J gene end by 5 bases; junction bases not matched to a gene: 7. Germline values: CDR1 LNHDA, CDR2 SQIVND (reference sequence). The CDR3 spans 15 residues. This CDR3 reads CASSPVAGVNNEQFF. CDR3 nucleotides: TGTGCCAGTAGTCCGGTAGCGGGAGTAAACAATGAGCAGTTCTTC.

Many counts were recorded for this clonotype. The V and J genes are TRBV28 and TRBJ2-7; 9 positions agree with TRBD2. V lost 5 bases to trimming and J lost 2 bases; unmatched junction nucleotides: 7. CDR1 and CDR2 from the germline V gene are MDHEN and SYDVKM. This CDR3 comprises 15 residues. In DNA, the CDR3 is TGTGCCAGCAGTACCCGGGCTAGCGGGACCTACGAGCAGTACTTC. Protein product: CASSTRASGTYEQYF.

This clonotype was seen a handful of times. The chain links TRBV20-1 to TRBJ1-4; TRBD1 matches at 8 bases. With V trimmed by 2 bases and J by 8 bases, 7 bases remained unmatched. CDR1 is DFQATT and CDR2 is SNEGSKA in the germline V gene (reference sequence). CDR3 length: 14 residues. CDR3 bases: TGCAGTGCTAGACAAGGACAGGGCGGGGAAAAACTGTTTTTT. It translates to CSARQGQGGEKLFF.

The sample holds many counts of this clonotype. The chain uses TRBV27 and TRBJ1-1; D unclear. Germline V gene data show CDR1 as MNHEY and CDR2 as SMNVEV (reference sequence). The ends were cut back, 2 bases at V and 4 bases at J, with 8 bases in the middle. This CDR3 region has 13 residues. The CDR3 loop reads CASSLVRATEAFF. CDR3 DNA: TGTGCCAGCAGTTTAGTCCGTGCCACTGAAGCTTTCTTT.

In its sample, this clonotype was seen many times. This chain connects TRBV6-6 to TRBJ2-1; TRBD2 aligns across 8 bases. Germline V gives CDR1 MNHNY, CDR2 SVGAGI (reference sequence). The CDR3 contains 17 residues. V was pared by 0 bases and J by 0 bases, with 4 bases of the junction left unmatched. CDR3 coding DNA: TGTGCCAGCAGTTACTCGCTAGCGGGTTTCTCCTACAATGAGCAGTTCTTC. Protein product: CASSYSLAGFSYNEQFF.

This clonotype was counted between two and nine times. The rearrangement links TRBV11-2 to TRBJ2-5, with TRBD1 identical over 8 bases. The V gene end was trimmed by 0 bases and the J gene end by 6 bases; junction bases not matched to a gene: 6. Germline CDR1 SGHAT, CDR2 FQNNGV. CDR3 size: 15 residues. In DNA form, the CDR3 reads TGTGCCAGCAGCTTAGAGGCAGGGGGCAGGAAGACCCAGTACTTC. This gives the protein CASSLEAGGRKTQYF. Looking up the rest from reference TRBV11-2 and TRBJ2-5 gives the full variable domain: EAGVAQSPRYKIIEKRQSVAFWCNPISGHATLYWYQQILGQGPKLLIQFQNNGVVDDSQLPKDRFSAERLKGVDSTLKIQPAKLEDSAVYLCASSLEAGGRKTQYFGPGTRLLVL.

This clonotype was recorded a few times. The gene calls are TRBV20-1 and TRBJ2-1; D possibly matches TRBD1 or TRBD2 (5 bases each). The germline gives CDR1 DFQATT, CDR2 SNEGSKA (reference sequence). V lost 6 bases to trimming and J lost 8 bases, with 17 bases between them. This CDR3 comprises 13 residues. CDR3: CSAPGRREYEQFF. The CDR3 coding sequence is TGCAGTGCGCCGGGACGCAGAGAGTATGAGCAGTTCTTC.

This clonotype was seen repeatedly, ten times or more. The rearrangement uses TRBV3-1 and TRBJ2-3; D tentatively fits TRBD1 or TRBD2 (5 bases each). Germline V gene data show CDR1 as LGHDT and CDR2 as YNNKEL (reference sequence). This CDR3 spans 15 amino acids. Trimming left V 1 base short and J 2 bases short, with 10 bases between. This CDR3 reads CASSQAGTHTDTQYF. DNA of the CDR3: TGTGCCAGCAGCCAAGCCGGGACCCACACAGATACGCAGTATTTT.

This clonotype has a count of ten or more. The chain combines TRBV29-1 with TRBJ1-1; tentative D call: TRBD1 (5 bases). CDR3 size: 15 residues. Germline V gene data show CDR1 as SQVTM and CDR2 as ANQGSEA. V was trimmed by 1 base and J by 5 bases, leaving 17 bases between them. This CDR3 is CSVEVFWGGGTEAFF. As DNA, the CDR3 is TGCAGCGTTGAAGTGTTTTGGGGGGGTGGGACTGAAGCTTTCTTT.

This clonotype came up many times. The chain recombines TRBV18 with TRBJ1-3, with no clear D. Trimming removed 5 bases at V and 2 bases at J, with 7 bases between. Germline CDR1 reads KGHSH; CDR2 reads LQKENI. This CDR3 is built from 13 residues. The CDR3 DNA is TGTGCCAGCTCAGAGTTAGCTGGAAACACCATATATTTT. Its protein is CASSELAGNTIYF.

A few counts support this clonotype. The CDR3 sequence is CATSRDRVPNYGYTF. The CDR3 nucleotides are TGTGCCACCAGCAGAGACAGGGTTCCTAACTATGGCTACACCTTC. The chain joins TRBV15 to TRBJ1-2; possible D gene TRBD1, 5 bases. Germline V gene sequence: CDR1 LNHNV, CDR2 YYDKDF (reference sequence). The CDR3 covers 15 residues. Deletions cut 0 bases from V and 0 bases from J, with 8 bases between.

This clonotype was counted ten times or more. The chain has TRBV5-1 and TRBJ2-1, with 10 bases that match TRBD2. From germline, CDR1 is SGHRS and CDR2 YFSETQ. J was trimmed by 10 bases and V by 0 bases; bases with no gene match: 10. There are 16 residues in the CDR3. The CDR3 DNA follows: TGCGCCAGCAGCTTGGCCGCGTCTAGCGGGAGTCGGGAGCAGTTCTTC. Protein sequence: CASSLAASSGSREQFF.

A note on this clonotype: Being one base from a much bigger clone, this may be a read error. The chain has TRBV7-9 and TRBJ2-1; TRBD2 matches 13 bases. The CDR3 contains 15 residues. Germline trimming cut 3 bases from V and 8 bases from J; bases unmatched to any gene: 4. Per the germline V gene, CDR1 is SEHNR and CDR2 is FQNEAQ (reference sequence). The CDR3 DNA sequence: TGTGCCAGCAGCTTCGGGACTAGCGGGAACGATGAGCAGTTCTTC. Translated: CASSFGTSGNDEQFF.